This T cell receptor (beta chain) was sequenced for a study of T-cell reconstitution after alpha-beta-depleted transplantation in children. A library of TCRbeta sequences, prepared with unique molecular identifiers, was generated. TCRdb re-derived calls from the PCR reads in MiXCR, one entry per CDR3 protein. This repertoire shows 450,000 to 600,000 distinct CDR3 sequences, about 31% found once; its top ten account for more than 2%. CDR1 is LNHDA, CDR2 SQIVND, per germline (reference sequence). CDR3 length: 13 amino acids. Between the trimmed V and J ends, which lost 8 bases and 3 bases, there was a span of 13 bases.

This chain joins TRBV19 and TRBJ1-1, with a weak D call TRBD1 (6 bases). This receptor was taken from a human donor who donated a stem cell graft to a child with aplastic anemia. Sequences were derived from PBMCs from the stem cell graft donor, sampled from the stem cell graft. CDR3 sequence reads: CASQGRVDTEAFF. The CDR3 DNA sequence: TGTGCCAGTCAGGGGAGGGTGGACACTGAAGCTTTCTTT. Variable domain in full (rest from reference TRBV19 and TRBJ1-1): DGGITQSPKYLFRKEGQNVTLSCEQNLNHDAMYWYRQDPGQGLRLIYYSQIVNDFQKGDIAEGYSVSREKKESFPLTVTSAQKNPTAFYLCASQGRVDTEAFFGQGTRLTVV.